This passage covers 21 T cell receptor beta chains from one sample sequenced in a study of blood T cell repertoires in COVID-19 (dated by TCRdb to between 2020 and 2021). The library was obtained by the immunoSEQ multiplex PCR assay. The clones in this table, taken by TCRdb from immuneACCESS, are in-frame only. Not every clone is retained; where verified, under half of the shortfall comes from an unresolved V gene, and the cause of the rest is unknown. This sample is represented by more than 250,000 clones; about 86% of them were singletons. The top ten clones comprise 3.6% of the sample. Sequenced sample: peripheral blood. The receptors were gathered from a young man with active or convalescent COVID-19.

The chain is built from TRBV5-1 and TRBJ2-1, with 7 positions matching TRBD2. Unmatched junction bases numbered 6, after V lost 2 bases and J lost 10 bases. CDR3 length equals 13 residues. Germline V gene sequence: CDR1 SGHRS, CDR2 YFSETQ. For the CDR3, the DNA is TGCGCCAGCAGCTTTACTAGCGTCGAGGAGCAGTTCTTC. Its protein is CASSFTSVEEQFF.

The V call is TRBV13, the J call TRBJ2-2; 7 nucleotides match TRBD2. Per the germline V gene, CDR1 is PRHDT and CDR2 is FYEKMQ (reference sequence). With 4 bases clipped from V and 4 bases from J, the junction kept 3 bases outside the gene matches. The CDR3 is 14 residues long. The CDR3 nucleotides read TGTGCCAGCAGCTCGACTAGCAGCACCGGGGAGCTGTTTTTT. Amino acids: CASSSTSSTGELFF. Variable domain in full (rest from reference TRBV13 and TRBJ2-2): AAGVIQSPRHLIKEKRETATLKCYPIPRHDTVYWYQQGPGQDPQFLISFYEKMQSDKGSIPDRFSAQQFSDYHSELNMSSLELGDSALYFCASSSTSSTGELFFGEGSRLTVL.

The CDR3 bases are TGTGCCACCAGCCCTCCGGGGTCCGAGCAGTACTTC. It yields the protein CATSPPGSEQYF. V and J are TRBV15 and TRBJ2-7; TRBD2 is a possible D gene (5 bases). V was clipped by 5 bases and J by 6 bases, with 11 bases between them. Germline loops: CDR1 LNHNV, CDR2 YYDKDF (reference sequence). The CDR3 has 12 amino acids. The whole variable domain, remainder taken from reference TRBV15 and TRBJ2-7, is DAMVIQNPRYQVTQFGKPVTLSCSQTLNHNVMYWYQQKSSQAPKLLFHYYDKDFNNEADTPDNFQSRRPNTSFCFLDIRSPGLGDTAMYLCATSPPGSEQYFGPGTRLTVT.

This chain joins TRBV6-6 and TRBJ2-5; perhaps TRBD1 as D (5 bases). CDR1 and CDR2 from the germline V gene are MNHNY and SVGAGI (reference sequence). The length of the CDR3 is 13 residues. V was trimmed by 7 bases and J by 3 bases, leaving 12 bases between them. The DNA for the CDR3 is TGTGCCAGCATCAACAGGCGGAAAGAGACCCAGTACTTC. It yields the protein CASINRRKETQYF.

This chain uses TRBV5-1 with TRBJ1-3, with D unresolved. Germline V lookup: CDR1 SGHRS, CDR2 YFSETQ. V lost 0 bases and J lost 0, with 13 bases in between. The CDR3 runs 17 residues. CDR3 DNA: TGCGCCAGCAGCTTGGGGGTGACACCGCGCTCTGGAAACACCATATATTTT. It yields the protein CASSLGVTPRSGNTIYF.

The CDR3 loop reads CASNRQGYGYTF. In nucleotides, the CDR3 is TGTGCCAGCAATCGACAGGGATATGGCTACACCTTC. The V gene is TRBV9, the J gene TRBJ1-2; 7 bases are shared with TRBD1. After removal of 6 bases from V and 5 bases from J, the junction contained 4 bases not matched to a gene. The germline V gene encodes CDR1 SGDLS and CDR2 YYNGEE. This CDR3 comprises 12 residues. Together with reference TRBV9 and TRBJ1-2, the CDR3 gives the full variable domain: DSGVTQTPKHLITATGQRVTLRCSPRSGDLSVYWYQQSLDQGLQFLIQYYNGEERAKGNILERFSAQQFPDLHSELNLSSLELGDSALYFCASNRQGYGYTFGSGTRLTVV.

The chain links TRBV11-3 to TRBJ2-7; tentative D call: TRBD1 (6 bases). CDR1 and CDR2 (germline): SGHNT, YENEEA. V was trimmed by 1 base and J by 3 bases, leaving 13 bases between them. The CDR3 sequence is 15 residues long. CDR3 sequence (DNA): TGTGCCAGCAGCTTAGTAGGGGGATCTCTCTACGAGCAGTACTTC. Its translation: CASSLVGGSLYEQYF.

The rearrangement uses TRBV7-3 and TRBJ1-4, with 9 bases fitting TRBD1. Germline V CDR1 and CDR2: SGHTA, FQGTGA. The CDR3 runs to 17 residues. Unmatched junction bases numbered 10, after V lost 3 bases and J lost 5 bases. For the CDR3, the DNA is TGTGCCAGCAGCTTCACAGGGGGCGTCAGCGGGAATGAAAAACTGTTTTTT. Translating gives CASSFTGGVSGNEKLFF.

The chain joins TRBV24-1 to TRBJ2-5; D is perhaps TRBD2 (5 bases). In germline, CDR1 is KGHDR, CDR2 SFDVKD. The CDR3 loop spans 13 amino acids. The V and J ends lost 5 bases and 2 bases respectively, with 8 bases between them. The CDR3 reads CATSGRRQETQYF. In DNA form, the CDR3 reads TGTGCCACCAGTGGGAGGAGACAAGAGACCCAGTACTTC.

The gene calls are TRBV6-1 and TRBJ1-5; 8 bases line up with TRBD1. The CDR3 has 17 amino acids. V dropped 3 bases and J dropped 1; count of bases not matched to a gene: 8. Germline V gives CDR1 MNHNS, CDR2 SASEGT. CDR3 in amino acids: CASSDRGRFKSNQPQHF. As DNA, the CDR3 is TGTGCCAGCAGTGACAGGGGGCGGTTTAAGAGCAATCAGCCCCAGCATTTT.

V is TRBV3-1 (or the pseudogene TRBV3-2) and J is TRBJ2-7; D unresolved. Germline CDR1 LGHDT, CDR2 YNNKEL (reference sequence). V was clipped by 4 bases and J by 0 bases, with 10 bases between them. This CDR3 region has 14 residues. In DNA form, the CDR3 reads TGTGCCAGCAGCCCGGTTCCCGGCTCCTACGAGCAGTACTTC. Encoded protein: CASSPVPGSYEQYF.

The rearrangement joins TRBV29-1 to TRBJ1-4; a possible D gene is TRBD1 (5 bases). Germline lookup yields CDR1 SQVTM and CDR2 ANQGSEA. Between the trimmed V and J ends, which lost 6 bases and 5 bases, there was a span of 19 bases. The CDR3 runs 15 residues. Here the CDR3 reads CSVRKYTGGNEKLFF. DNA for the CDR3: TGCAGCGTACGGAAATACACCGGGGGGAATGAAAAACTGTTTTTT.

The chain employs TRBV7-2 and TRBJ1-5; D is possibly TRBD1 (6 bases). With 5 bases removed from V and 3 bases from J, the gap between germline ends came to 17 bases. The CDR3 contains 16 residues. Germline V gene sequence: CDR1 SGHTA, CDR2 FQGNSA. The CDR3 bases are TGTGCCAGCAGCATAAGTAATGGACAGTTCAATCAGCCCCAGCATTTT. Its protein is CASSISNGQFNQPQHF.

The chain recombines TRBV5-4 with TRBJ2-1, with D perhaps TRBD2 (5 bases). CDR1 is SGHNT and CDR2 is YYREEE in the germline V gene (reference sequence). The CDR3 is 14 residues long. Deletions cut 4 bases from V and 3 bases from J, with 11 bases between. The CDR3 here is CASSPDSGYNEQFF. CDR3 nucleotides: TGTGCCAGCAGCCCGGACTCTGGCTACAATGAGCAGTTCTTC. The variable domain in full, completed from reference TRBV5-4 and TRBJ2-1, reads ETGVTQSPTHLIKTRGQQVTLRCSSQSGHNTVSWYQQALGQGPQFIFQYYREEENGRGNFPPRFSGLQFPNYSSELNVNALELDDSALYLCASSPDSGYNEQFFGPGTRLTVL.

The chain combines TRBV27 with TRBJ1-2; 7 bases line up with TRBD1. The V gene end was trimmed by 3 bases and the J gene end by 4 bases; junction bases not matched to a gene: 5. The CDR3 consists of 14 residues. Germline loops: CDR1 MNHEY, CDR2 SMNVEV (reference sequence). CDR3: CASSFGQVGYGYTF. As DNA, the CDR3 is TGTGCCAGCAGTTTCGGACAGGTCGGCTATGGCTACACCTTC.

The chain joins TRBV14 to TRBJ1-3; possible D gene TRBD1, 6 bases. The germline CDR1 and CDR2 sequences are SGHDN and FVKESK. The germline V and J ends were trimmed by 7 bases and 0 bases, with 10 bases remaining between them. The CDR3 totals 14 residues. CDR3 amino acids: CASNLQGSGNTIYF. The DNA of the CDR3 is TGTGCCAGCAACCTACAGGGCTCTGGAAACACCATATATTTT.

A few counts support this clone. V gene TRBV2 combines with J gene TRBJ2-7, with D tentatively TRBD1 (5 bases). Germline V gene data show CDR1 as SNHLY and CDR2 as FYNNEI. Trimming cost V 10 bases and J 5 bases, with 15 bases left between them. The CDR3 covers 12 residues. CDR3 residues: CATSAGFNEQYF. DNA of the CDR3: TGTGCCACCTCGGCAGGGTTCAACGAGCAGTACTTC.

This clone was found once. The chain uses TRBV6-5 and TRBJ2-7; tentatively, D is TRBD2 (5 bases). V was shortened by 7 bases and J by 5 bases, with 12 bases between the two germline ends. The germline CDR1 and CDR2 sequences are MNHEY and SVGAGI. The CDR3 loop spans 12 amino acids. The CDR3 is CASKRGSNEQYF. The CDR3, as DNA: TGTGCCAGCAAACGGGGTTCTAACGAGCAGTACTTC.

CDR3 bases: TGTGCCAGCAGCTTACGTCGTACTAGTGTGTTGTTTTTT. The encoded protein is CASSLRRTSVLFF. The rearrangement uses TRBV7-2 and TRBJ2-2; D possibly corresponds to TRBD2 (5 bases). CDR3 length equals 13 residues. Germline loops: CDR1 SGHTA, CDR2 FQGNSA. Between the trimmed V and J ends, which lost 2 bases and 15 bases, there was a span of 16 bases.

V is TRBV4-3 and J is TRBJ2-3, with 8 bases aligning to TRBD2. V lost 2 bases to trimming and J lost 6 bases; unmatched junction nucleotides: 13. The germline V gene has CDR1 LGHNA and CDR2 YSLEER. The CDR3 is 17 residues long. The CDR3, as DNA: TGCGCCAGCAGCCAAATCCTAGGCGGGAGGTCGTCGGATACGCAGTATTTT. This translates into CASSQILGGRSSDTQYF.

This sequence joins TRBV4-2 and TRBJ1-6, with TRBD1 identical over 9 bases. The CDR3 covers 20 residues. V shed 0 bases and J 8 bases; nucleotides not matched to a gene: 17. Per the germline V gene, CDR1 is LGHNA and CDR2 is YNFKEQ. The DNA for the CDR3 is TGTGCCAGCAGCCAAGATCTTATAACTCGGGACAGGGTATTATATTCACCCCTCCACTTT. Its translation is CASSQDLITRDRVLYSPLHF.